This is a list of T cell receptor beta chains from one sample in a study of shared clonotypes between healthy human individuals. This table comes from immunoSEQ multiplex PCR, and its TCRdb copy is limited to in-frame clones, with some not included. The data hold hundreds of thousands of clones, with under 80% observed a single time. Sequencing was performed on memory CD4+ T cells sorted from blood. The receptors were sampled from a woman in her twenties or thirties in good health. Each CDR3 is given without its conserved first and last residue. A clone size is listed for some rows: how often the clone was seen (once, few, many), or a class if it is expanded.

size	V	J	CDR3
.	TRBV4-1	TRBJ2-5	ASSQLGGVRETQY
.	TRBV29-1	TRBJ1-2	SITRQGASYT
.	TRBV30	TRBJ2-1	AWGPLRSGDNNEQF
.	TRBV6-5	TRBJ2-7	ASFSGAYEQY
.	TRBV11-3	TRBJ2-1	ASSQGGFPSYNEQF
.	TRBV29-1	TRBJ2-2	SAVQGGNTGELF
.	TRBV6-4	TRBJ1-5	ASSTHRGQPQH
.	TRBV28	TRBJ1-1	ASSLSSVNTEAF
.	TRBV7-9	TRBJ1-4	ASSSGTGPEKLF
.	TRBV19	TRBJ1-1	ASSIAKEVTEAF
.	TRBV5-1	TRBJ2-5	ASSLGATGVETQY
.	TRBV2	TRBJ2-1	ASSTGLAGSNEQF
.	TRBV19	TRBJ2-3	ASESGTGYADTQY
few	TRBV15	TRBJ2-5	ATSRDLGHQETQY
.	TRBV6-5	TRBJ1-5	ASRTDQPQH
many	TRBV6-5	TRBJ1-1	ASSTGQGRDEAF
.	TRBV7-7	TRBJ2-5	ASSLGQGSETQY
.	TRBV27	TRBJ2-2	ASSNPSGAGTGELF
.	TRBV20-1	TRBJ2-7	SAPTESEQY
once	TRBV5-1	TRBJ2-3	ASSKLAGSTDTQY
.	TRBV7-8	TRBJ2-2	ASRPTSANTGELF
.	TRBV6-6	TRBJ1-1	ASSSMTGSDTEAF
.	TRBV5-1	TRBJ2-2	ASSLGTHTGELF
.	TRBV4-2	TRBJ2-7	ASSPNSGRRGEQY